This is a list of T cell receptor beta chains from one sample in a study of T cell responses to AZD1222 COVID-19 vaccine. Profiling relied on immunoSEQ multiplex PCR, and the TCRdb table lists in-frame clones only, not all of them. This table has roughly 180,000 clones, approximately 90% appearing once. This specimen consisted of peripheral blood, obtained 28 days after the second AZD1222 dose. These receptor sequences come from an adult who received the AZD1222 COVID-19 vaccine. Each CDR3 is given without its conserved first and last residue. Fields, in order: clone size, V gene, J gene, CDR3 length, CDR3 protein. The size of a clone is reported for some rows only, either as once, few or many, or as a class for expanded clones.

.	TRBV28	TRBJ2-3	14	ASSSPSEDSTDTQY
.	TRBV6-1	TRBJ2-1	14	ASSGSAGGGYNEQF
.	TRBV7-9	TRBJ1-5	14	ASSFDRDDSNQPQH
.	TRBV6-5	TRBJ1-1	13	ASTMGQGANTEAF
once	TRBV7-3	TRBJ2-1	12	ASSSHRGGFEQF
.	TRBV4-1	TRBJ2-7	14	ASSPVPSGSSYEQY
once	TRBV19	TRBJ2-2	15	ASSNLIGTPNGGELF
few	TRBV9	TRBJ2-1	14	ASSVRGGRSYNEQF
.	TRBV7-7	TRBJ2-2	13	ASSFRGLNTGELF
.	TRBV9	TRBJ1-2	12	ASSSSGGGHGYT
.	TRBV11-3	TRBJ1-2	12	ASSLVGQGDGYT
.	TRBV11-2	TRBJ2-7	11	ASRRTGFHEQY
.	TRBV29-1	TRBJ2-2	13	SVEGQVANTGELF
.	TRBV30	TRBJ2-5	15	AWSVPASGSFLETQY
.	TRBV2	TRBJ1-2	11	ASSPDRVYGYT
.	TRBV10-2	TRBJ1-1	11	ASSEERNTEAF
.	TRBV6-5	TRBJ1-6	13	ASSYLTGADSPLH
.	TRBV6-6	TRBJ1-1	13	ASRTTGTGDTEAF
once	TRBV6-2/TRBV6-3	TRBJ2-4	15	ASSYASGSQSKNIQY
.	TRBV19	TRBJ1-1	10	AIVLMNTEAF
.	TRBV19	TRBJ1-5	13	ASSFSGLSNQPQH
once	TRBV27	TRBJ1-2	12	ASSSTSQGYGYT
.	TRBV7-2	TRBJ2-1	13	ASSFSGGTYNEQF
.	TRBV5-1	TRBJ2-3	15	ASSTTGQGRGTDTQY
.	TRBV25-1	TRBJ1-2	12	ASSESKGVYGYT
.	TRBV2	TRBJ2-7	11	ASSPGTIYEQY
.	TRBV7-8	TRBJ1-2	16	ASSFTLAGTGVPYGYT
.	TRBV27	TRBJ2-1	13	ASSSPDSSYNEQF
.	TRBV10-3	TRBJ2-2	12	AIGRRADTGELF
.	TRBV19	TRBJ2-7	13	ASSIGGALSYEQY
once	TRBV29-1	TRBJ2-7	13	SVAGTSGIRYEQY